There are a few counts of the clone carrying this T cell receptor beta chain. The data stem from a study of blood T cell repertoires in COVID-19. Produced via immunoSEQ multiplex PCR; TCRdb's table is partial and in-frame only. The table includes around 42,000 clones, roughly three quarters detected once. The CDR3 runs 15 residues. Germline CDR1 reads MNHEY; CDR2 reads SVGAGI. The V segment lost 6 bases and the J segment 0 bases; nucleotides outside the gene matches: 6. The sequence was collected from an elderly woman with acute or convalescent COVID-19. The chain combines TRBV6-5 with TRBJ1-1, with 8 bases matching TRBD1. The material sequenced was peripheral blood. This chain's CDR3 is CASRPPGGLNTEAFF. In DNA form, the CDR3 reads TGTGCCAGCAGACCCCCAGGGGGCTTGAACACTGAAGCTTTCTTT.